The entry below gives a single T cell receptor beta chain sequence along with its context. Its specificity is not known. As for time point: week 5, during vaccination. Vaccine doses each comprised 300 ug of mutant IDH1 20-mer peptide, with topical imiquimod. TCRdb's table, derived via immunoSEQ multiplex PCR, lists solely in-frame clones and lacks some. The sample lists 30,000 to 40,000 clones; around 58% were seen once. This sample was included in a study of a mutant IDH1 vaccine in newly diagnosed glioma. Study in general: Patients had eight vaccinations, in weeks 1, 3, 5, 7, 11, 15, 19 and 23.

General study points: Apparently unrelated to pseudoprogression were changes in the top peripheral T cell clonotypes.

The starting material was PBMCs, obtained from a glioma patient whose treatment included an IDH1 peptide vaccine. This TCR came from a woman aged 18-30 years with glioma.

CDR3 loop: CASRGANYGYTF. For the CDR3, the DNA is TGTGCCAGCAGGGGGGCTAACTATGGCTACACCTTC. The rearrangement links TRBV25-1 to TRBJ1-2, with D perhaps TRBD1 (5 bases). V was pared by 6 bases and J by 0 bases, with 5 bases between. In germline, CDR1 is MGHDK, CDR2 SYGVNS. The CDR3 totals 12 residues.